This T cell receptor beta chain comes out of a study of blood T cell repertoires in COVID-19. Background on the study: The samples span acute and convalescent COVID-19 from the United States, Italy and Spain. PBMCs, B-cell-depleted T cells, or T cells were the source of the cDNA or gDNA that made up the material.

Original processing notes: By means of reference gene primer amplification, nucleated cell counts were estimated. The protocol was immunoSEQ multiplex PCR, while the TCRdb copy is restricted to in-frame clones and leaves out a portion. That table furnishes V, J and clone size, whereas the DNA furnished D and trimming. Of 250,000 to 300,000 clones in the sample, about 88% were seen once. Sample: peripheral blood. This clonotype originated in a woman aged 35 to 49 who had recovered from COVID-19.

CDR3 sequence reads: CASSPIAESSYNEQFF. The CDR3 DNA follows: TGTGCCAGTAGTCCTATAGCGGAAAGCTCCTACAATGAGCAGTTCTTC. The chain is built from TRBV19 and TRBJ2-1, with D possibly matching TRBD2 (6 bases). Germline CDR1 LNHDA, CDR2 SQIVND (reference sequence). The CDR3 has 16 amino acids. The V gene lost 5 bases and the J gene lost 0 bases, with 14 bases spanning the gap. Filled out from reference TRBV19 and TRBJ2-1, the complete variable domain reads DGGITQSPKYLFRKEGQNVTLSCEQNLNHDAMYWYRQDPGQGLRLIYYSQIVNDFQKGDIAEGYSVSREKKESFPLTVTSAQKNPTAFYLCASSPIAESSYNEQFFGPGTRLTVL.